A selection of T cell receptor beta chains follows, all from one sample in a study of OX40 agonist ivuxolimab in advanced cancers. Using immunoSEQ multiplex PCR, the repertoire was profiled, and TCRdb retains in-frame clones only, with some absent. The top ten clones hold roughly 28% of a sample with thousands of clones, about 85% of them seen once. The source material was CD4+ or CD8+ T cells sorted from blood, sampled in a trial of the OX40 agonist ivuxolimab. The receptors stem from an adult with an advanced solid tumor such as melanoma, head and neck, liver or kidney cancer. The CDR3 runs from the conserved cysteine through the conserved F or W. The D gene is left open where the match is weak. The size of a clone is reported for some rows only, either as once, few or many, or as a class for expanded clones.

j_call: TRBJ1-1
clone_size: NA
v_call: TRBV7-9
d_call: TRBD1
cdr3_aa: CASSLGQGAFF
cdr3_nt: TGTGCCAGCAGCCTGGGACAGGGGGCTTTCTTT

j_call: TRBJ2-2
clone_size: once
v_call: TRBV5-8
d_call: NA
cdr3_aa: CASSVGSGRTGELFF
cdr3_nt: TGTGCCAGCAGCGTGGGTAGCGGTCGCACCGGGGAGCTGTTTTTT

j_call: TRBJ2-1
clone_size: NA
v_call: TRBV6-5
d_call: TRBD1
cdr3_aa: CASSPTGDNEQFF
cdr3_nt: TGTGCCAGCAGTCCTACAGGGGACAATGAGCAGTTCTTC

j_call: TRBJ1-1
clone_size: NA
v_call: TRBV27
d_call: NA
cdr3_aa: CASSLKGWGTEAFF
cdr3_nt: TGTGCCAGCAGTTTAAAGGGTTGGGGCACTGAAGCTTTCTTT

j_call: TRBJ2-2
clone_size: NA
v_call: TRBV5-6
d_call: TRBD2
cdr3_aa: CASSLGLAGFTGELFF
cdr3_nt: TGTGCCAGCAGCTTGGGGCTAGCGGGTTTCACCGGGGAGCTGTTTTTT

j_call: TRBJ2-2
clone_size: NA
v_call: TRBV27
d_call: NA
cdr3_aa: CASSLSIANTGELFF
cdr3_nt: TGTGCCAGCAGTTTATCCATCGCGAACACCGGGGAGCTGTTTTTT

j_call: TRBJ2-2
clone_size: NA
v_call: TRBV7-9
d_call: NA
cdr3_aa: CASSRGNTGELFF
cdr3_nt: TGTGCCAGCAGCCGGGGGAACACCGGGGAGCTGTTTTTT

j_call: TRBJ2-7
clone_size: NA
v_call: TRBV5-6
d_call: NA
cdr3_aa: CASSPINQGYEQYF
cdr3_nt: TGTGCCAGCAGCCCTATAAATCAGGGTTACGAGCAGTACTTC

j_call: TRBJ2-7
clone_size: once
v_call: TRBV30
d_call: NA
cdr3_aa: CAWSVGKGYEQYF
cdr3_nt: TGTGCCTGGAGTGTAGGGAAGGGCTACGAGCAGTACTTC

j_call: TRBJ1-2
clone_size: NA
v_call: TRBV2
d_call: TRBD1
cdr3_aa: CASSVQGARNGYTF
cdr3_nt: TGTGCCAGCAGTGTACAGGGGGCGCGAAATGGCTACACCTTC

j_call: TRBJ2-7
clone_size: NA
v_call: TRBV4-1
d_call: TRBD1
cdr3_aa: CASSQGARDSSYEQYF
cdr3_nt: TGCGCCAGCAGCCAAGGCGCTCGGGACAGCTCCTACGAGCAGTACTTC

j_call: TRBJ2-7
clone_size: NA
v_call: TRBV6-6
d_call: NA
cdr3_aa: CASSYLSDSLYEQYF
cdr3_nt: TGTGCCAGCAGTTACTTATCGGACTCCCTCTACGAGCAGTACTTC

j_call: TRBJ2-7
clone_size: NA
v_call: TRBV5-6
d_call: TRBD2
cdr3_aa: CASSLYEPGLAVPYEQYF
cdr3_nt: TGTGCCAGCAGCTTGTACGAACCGGGACTAGCGGTACCCTACGAGCAGTACTTC

j_call: TRBJ1-6
clone_size: few
v_call: TRBV5-4
d_call: TRBD1
cdr3_aa: CASSPQFSGQGTSPLHF
cdr3_nt: TGTGCCAGCAGCCCGCAGTTTTCGGGACAGGGGACTTCACCCCTCCACTTT

j_call: TRBJ2-7
clone_size: NA
v_call: TRBV11-3
d_call: NA
cdr3_aa: CASSYRTVSSYEQYF
cdr3_nt: TGTGCCAGCAGCTACAGGACAGTTAGCTCCTACGAGCAGTACTTC

j_call: TRBJ2-5
clone_size: few
v_call: TRBV27
d_call: NA
cdr3_aa: CASSVLTSPETQYF
cdr3_nt: TGTGCCAGCAGTGTGCTAACTAGTCCGGAGACCCAGTACTTC

j_call: TRBJ2-7
clone_size: NA
v_call: TRBV4-2
d_call: NA
cdr3_aa: CASSQARSYEQYF
cdr3_nt: TGTGCCAGCAGCCAAGCCAGGTCCTACGAGCAGTACTTC

j_call: TRBJ2-7
clone_size: NA
v_call: TRBV5-1
d_call: NA
cdr3_aa: CASSLDAVYSYEQYF
cdr3_nt: TGCGCCAGCAGCTTGGATGCGGTTTACTCCTACGAGCAGTACTTC

j_call: TRBJ1-5
clone_size: NA
v_call: TRBV28
d_call: NA
cdr3_aa: CASSLSWGQPQHF
cdr3_nt: TGTGCCAGCAGTTTAAGTTGGGGCCAGCCCCAGCATTTT

j_call: TRBJ1-4
clone_size: NA
v_call: TRBV13
d_call: NA
cdr3_aa: CASSFSTGKGYEKLFF
cdr3_nt: TGTGCCAGCAGCTTCTCAACAGGGAAAGGGTACGAAAAACTGTTTTTT

j_call: TRBJ2-2
clone_size: NA
v_call: TRBV6-6
d_call: NA
cdr3_aa: CASSPETGELFF
cdr3_nt: TGTGCCAGCAGTCCTGAAACCGGGGAGCTGTTTTTT

j_call: TRBJ2-1
clone_size: few
v_call: TRBV6-5
d_call: NA
cdr3_aa: CASSPARYNEQFF
cdr3_nt: TGTGCCAGCAGCCCCGCTCGATATAATGAGCAGTTCTTC

j_call: TRBJ1-1
clone_size: NA
v_call: TRBV10-3
d_call: NA
cdr3_aa: CAIRDPIRDEAFF
cdr3_nt: TGTGCCATCAGAGATCCTATCAGGGATGAAGCTTTCTTT

j_call: TRBJ2-1
clone_size: NA
v_call: TRBV30
d_call: NA
cdr3_aa: CAWSPGVSSYDEQFF
cdr3_nt: TGTGCCTGGTCCCCCGGGGTCTCTTCTTACGATGAGCAGTTCTTC

j_call: TRBJ2-7
clone_size: NA
v_call: TRBV5-1
d_call: NA
cdr3_aa: CASSLGQSSYEQYF
cdr3_nt: TGCGCCAGCAGCTTGGGACAGAGCTCCTACGAGCAGTACTTC

j_call: TRBJ1-1
clone_size: NA
v_call: TRBV6-5
d_call: NA
cdr3_aa: CASSPTRTEAFF
cdr3_nt: TGTGCCAGCAGCCCTACGAGAACTGAAGCTTTCTTT

j_call: TRBJ1-1
clone_size: NA
v_call: TRBV29-1
d_call: NA
cdr3_aa: CSVEPMNTEAFF
cdr3_nt: TGCAGCGTTGAACCGATGAACACTGAAGCTTTCTTT

j_call: TRBJ2-7
clone_size: NA
v_call: TRBV9
d_call: NA
cdr3_aa: CASSVDPSSYEQYF
cdr3_nt: TGTGCCAGCAGCGTAGATCCGAGTTCCTACGAGCAGTACTTC

j_call: TRBJ2-7
clone_size: NA
v_call: TRBV9
d_call: NA
cdr3_aa: CASSVSPSDYEQYF
cdr3_nt: TGTGCCAGCAGCGTGTCCCCTAGCGACTACGAGCAGTACTTC

j_call: TRBJ1-6
clone_size: NA
v_call: TRBV7-2
d_call: TRBD1
cdr3_aa: CASRDRDRYNSPLHF
cdr3_nt: TGTGCCAGCAGGGACCGGGACAGATATAATTCACCCCTCCACTTT

j_call: TRBJ1-2
clone_size: NA
v_call: TRBV7-9
d_call: NA
cdr3_aa: CASTLSPGLFGYTF
cdr3_nt: TGTGCCAGCACCCTTTCACCAGGGCTCTTTGGCTACACCTTC

j_call: TRBJ1-6
clone_size: few
v_call: TRBV5-3
d_call: NA
cdr3_aa: CARRGAADNSPLHF
cdr3_nt: TGTGCCAGAAGGGGGGCCGCGGATAATTCACCCCTCCACTTT

j_call: TRBJ2-5
clone_size: NA
v_call: TRBV9
d_call: TRBD2
cdr3_aa: CASSSRGGVQETQYF
cdr3_nt: TGTGCCAGCAGTTCACGGGGAGGGGTCCAAGAGACCCAGTACTTC

j_call: TRBJ2-7
clone_size: NA
v_call: TRBV28
d_call: NA
cdr3_aa: CASSLRAAPYEQYF
cdr3_nt: TGTGCCAGCAGTTTAAGGGCAGCCCCCTACGAGCAGTACTTC

j_call: TRBJ2-7
clone_size: once
v_call: TRBV5-5
d_call: TRBD1
cdr3_aa: CASSLGPSRGEQYF
cdr3_nt: TGTGCCAGCAGCTTGGGACCTTCCAGGGGGGAGCAGTACTTC